Listed here are 23 T cell receptor beta chains from one sample, sequenced in a study of CDR3 diversity in severe acne. In TCRdb, the PCR reads were re-called with MiXCR into one record per CDR3 protein. The table shows over 70,000 distinct CDR3 sequences, with 50% to 65% occurring only once. Sample: blood. The receptors derive from a male donor in good health, without acne.

This chain connects TRBV5-1 to TRBJ2-5; 7 bases map to TRBD2. V gave up 1 base and J gave up 6 bases; unmatched junction bases: 9. Germline V gene data show CDR1 as SGHRS and CDR2 as YFSETQ. The CDR3 covers 15 residues. As DNA, the CDR3 is TGCGCCAGCAGCTTGTCGGCGGGAGTTGAGAAGACCCAGTACTTC. Translation: CASSLSAGVEKTQYF.

About this clonotype: The CDR3 end shows no conserved phenylalanine or tryptophan, and so a read error is likely. The DNA is omitted, as the CDR3 cannot be located on it reliably, and the CDR3 follows TCRdb's listing. The chain is built from TRBV2 and TRBJ1-1. The CDR3 contains 9 residues when both ends are counted. Germline V gene data show CDR1 as SNHLY and CDR2 as FYNNEI. The CDR3 region is CASRYQDFS.

About this clonotype: Its ends do not fully match the called genes, so a read error is possible. This chain uses TRBV7-2 with TRBJ2-7; 11 bases match TRBD2. The CDR3 runs 15 residues. CDR1 and CDR2 (germline): SGHTA, FQGNSA. DNA of the CDR3: TGTGCCAGCAGCAATAGCGGGAGGGCGACCGGGGAGCTGTACTTC. Amino acid sequence: CASSNSGRATGELYF.

This chain joins TRBV15 and TRBJ2-2; 8 nucleotides match TRBD2. Germline V gene lookup returns CDR1 LNHNV and CDR2 YYDKDF (reference sequence). This CDR3 spans 15 amino acids. Trimming cost V 8 bases and J 7 bases; bases outside gene matches: 12. CDR3 amino acids: CATARYGRAIGELFF. The CDR3 DNA follows: TGTGCCACCGCCCGATACGGGAGGGCCATCGGGGAGCTGTTTTTT.

Here the CDR3 reads CASSATGSGYGYTF. The DNA for the CDR3 is TGTGCCAGTAGTGCGACAGGGTCGGGCTATGGCTACACCTTC. The chain joins TRBV19 to TRBJ1-2; the match to TRBD1 covers 7 bases. Germline V gene data show CDR1 as LNHDA and CDR2 as SQIVND (reference sequence). The CDR3 has 14 residues. V dropped 5 bases and J dropped 4; count of bases not matched to a gene: 7.

This clonotype has only a few counts. V usage is TRBV7-2 and J usage is TRBJ2-7; the match to TRBD1 covers 7 bases. J was trimmed by 3 bases and V by 4 bases; bases with no gene match: 3. Germline V lookup: CDR1 SGHTA, CDR2 FQGNSA. The CDR3 is 13 amino acids. CDR3 coding DNA: TGTGCCAGCAGCTCCCGGGACAGCTACGAGCAGTACTTC. This codes for CASSSRDSYEQYF.

This clonotype was recorded many times. The chain is built from TRBV11-1 and TRBJ2-1, with a weak D call TRBD1 (5 bases). Germline values: CDR1 SGHAT, CDR2 FQDESV (reference sequence). This CDR3 is 13 amino acids long. The germline V and J ends were trimmed by 7 bases and 4 bases, with 11 bases remaining between them. CDR3 nucleotides: TGTGCCAGCACAGGGCAGTGGTACAATGAGCAGTTCTTC. Translation gives CASTGQWYNEQFF. The complete variable domain, with remaining parts taken from reference TRBV11-1 and TRBJ2-1, reads EAEVAQSPRYKITEKSQAVAFWCDPISGHATLYWYRQILGQGPELLVQFQDESVVDDSQLPKDRFSAERLKGVDSTLKIQPAELGDSAMYLCASTGQWYNEQFFGPGTRLTVL.

This chain joins TRBV20-1 and TRBJ2-5; the match to TRBD2 covers 8 bases. V lost 5 bases, J lost 4 bases, and 3 bases stayed unmatched. CDR3 length: 12 residues. The germline V gene encodes CDR1 DFQATT and CDR2 SNEGSKA (reference sequence). This chain's CDR3 is CSAPGLGETQYF. CDR3 nucleotide sequence: TGCAGTGCTCCGGGACTAGGAGAGACCCAGTACTTC.

By sample share, this clonotype is medium-sized. The V call is TRBV20-1, the J call TRBJ2-7; 9 bases map to TRBD1. V dropped 1 base and J dropped 4; count of bases not matched to a gene: 5. The germline CDR1 and CDR2 sequences are DFQATT and SNEGSKA (reference sequence). The CDR3 is 14 residues long. CDR3: CSARAGGTGYEQYF. CDR3 nucleotide sequence: TGCAGTGCTAGAGCTGGCGGGACAGGGTACGAGCAGTACTTC.

This clonotype was observed a handful of times. The V call is TRBV7-9, the J call TRBJ2-7; tentatively, D is TRBD2 (6 bases). V lost 5 bases and J 5 bases, leaving 16 bases between the germline ends. This CDR3 is 14 amino acids long. The germline CDR1 and CDR2 sequences are SEHNR and FQNEAQ (reference sequence). The CDR3 here is CASSPRRERHEQYF. CDR3 nucleotides: TGTGCCAGCAGCCCGCGCCGGGAGAGACACGAGCAGTACTTC.

The genes are TRBV12-3 or TRBV12-4 and TRBJ1-5, with D uncertain. This CDR3 is 13 amino acids long. With 4 bases removed from V and 4 bases from J, the gap between germline ends came to 8 bases. This CDR3 is CASSWGSNQPQHF. The CDR3 bases are TGTGCCAGCAGTTGGGGTTCTAATCAGCCCCAGCATTTT.

This CDR3 is CASSLAGETGEREQYF. The CDR3 DNA reads as TGTGCCAGCAGCTTGGCAGGGGAAACCGGGGAGCGCGAGCAGTACTTC. This rearrangement joins TRBV9 to TRBJ2-7; D is possibly TRBD1 (6 bases). The V gene's germline CDR1 is SGDLS and CDR2 YYNGEE. V was clipped by 4 bases and J by 6 bases, with 23 bases between them. The CDR3 loop spans 16 amino acids.

Notes on this clonotype: A much larger clone sits a single nucleotide away, making a read error possible. The rearrangement links TRBV5-4 to TRBJ2-3, with 10 bases that match TRBD1. Germline trimming cut 3 bases from V and 5 bases from J; bases unmatched to any gene: 6. The germline V gene has CDR1 SGHNT and CDR2 YYREEE (reference sequence). The CDR3 contains 15 residues. This chain's CDR3 is CASSSGQGGGDTQYF. For the CDR3, the DNA is TGTGCCAGCAGCTCTGGACAGGGGGGGGGAGATACGCAGTATTTT.

This clonotype was seen a handful of times. The V and J genes are TRBV7-3 and TRBJ1-1; D might be TRBD1 (5 bases). CDR1 is SGHTA and CDR2 is FQGTGA in the germline V gene. The length of the CDR3 is 14 residues. Trimming pared 1 base from V and 5 bases from J, leaving 11 bases between. The CDR3 DNA reads TGTGCCAGCAGCTTAATCGGGGGGGGAACTGAAGCTTTCTTT. This gives the protein CASSLIGGGTEAFF.

This clonotype has ten or more counts. The chain couples TRBV27 to TRBJ2-7; D ambiguous. CDR3 length equals 13 residues. Germline CDR1 and CDR2: MNHEY and SMNVEV (reference sequence). The V end was cut by 4 bases, the J end by 3 bases, with 10 bases between. The CDR3 loop reads CASSSLGLYEQYF. The CDR3 bases are TGTGCCAGCAGTTCCCTAGGCCTCTACGAGCAGTACTTC.

The chain links TRBV5-1 to TRBJ2-1, with D tentatively TRBD2 (6 bases). Trimming took off 4 bases at V and 2 bases at J, with 13 bases between the two ends. This CDR3 comprises 15 residues. Germline V CDR1 and CDR2: SGHRS, YFSETQ. The CDR3 protein is CASSLRAGPYNEQFF. CDR3 nucleotides: TGCGCCAGCAGCCTGAGGGCGGGGCCCTACAATGAGCAGTTCTTC.

This clonotype has a handful of counts. V usage is TRBV7-3 and J usage is TRBJ2-1; 10 nucleotides align to TRBD2. The germline CDR1 and CDR2 sequences are SGHTA and FQGTGA. There are 14 residues in the CDR3. The V and J ends lost 6 bases and 9 bases, in that order; junction bases with no gene match: 8. The CDR3: CASRPSGGAGEQFF. The DNA of the CDR3 is TGTGCCAGCAGACCCAGCGGGGGGGCGGGTGAGCAGTTCTTC.

As for this clonotype: The junction and the germline gene differ at one end; a read error may be behind it. Here the CDR3 DNA reads TGCAGTGCTCGGGACAGGTATATGAACACTGAAGCTCTCTTT. It yields the protein CSARDRYMNTEALF. The V call is TRBV20-1, the J call TRBJ1-1; 8 bases line up with TRBD1. The CDR3 sequence is 14 residues long. In germline, CDR1 is DFQATT, CDR2 SNEGSKA (reference sequence).

This clonotype was recorded many times. Since a much larger clone is just one base distant, this may be a read error. The CDR3 ends on some other residue instead of the conserved phenylalanine or tryptophan, so this is likely a read error. The genes are TRBV4-1 and TRBJ2-6, with a possible D match to TRBD1 (6 bases). Between the trimmed V and J ends, which lost 4 bases and 3 bases, there was a span of 19 bases. The germline V gene has CDR1 MGHRA and CDR2 YSYEKL. The CDR3 length is 18 residues. In nucleotides, the CDR3 is TGCGCCAGCAGCCTAAGTCAGGGGAGCCTGGGTGGGGCCAACGTCCTGACTCTC. It is translated as CASSLSQGSLGGANVLTL.

For this clonotype: The DNA is left out, because the CDR3 cannot be placed on it with certainty; the CDR3 is given as TCRdb lists it. The chain carries TRBV9 and TRBJ1-1; TRBD1, the table's D call, was not compared with the DNA. The CDR3 totals 24 residues, both ends included. CDR1 and CDR2 from the germline V gene are SGDLS and YYNGEE. This chain's CDR3 is CASSADRDSAVYFCASGDTGAAFF.

This clonotype is labeled medium-sized (0.01 to 0.1%). The chain carries TRBV15 and TRBJ1-6; 9 bases fit TRBD1. The CDR3 is 15 residues long. V lost 6 bases to trimming and J lost 4 bases; unmatched junction nucleotides: 4. Per the germline V gene, CDR1 is LNHNV and CDR2 is YYDKDF (reference sequence). For the CDR3, the DNA is TGTGCCACCAGACAGACAGGGGGATATAATTCACCCCTCCACTTT. It encodes CATRQTGGYNSPLHF. Filled out from reference TRBV15 and TRBJ1-6, the complete variable domain reads DAMVIQNPRYQVTQFGKPVTLSCSQTLNHNVMYWYQQKSSQAPKLLFHYYDKDFNNEADTPDNFQSRRPNTSFCFLDIRSPGLGDTAMYLCATRQTGGYNSPLHFGNGTRLTVT.

The rearrangement uses TRBV10-3 and TRBJ2-5, with D hard to call. CDR1 and CDR2 (germline): ENHRY, SYGVKD. The V end lost 10 bases, the J end lost 3 bases, and 12 bases lay between the germline ends. The CDR3 has 12 residues. CDR3 region: CASTQREETQYF. The DNA for the CDR3 is TGTGCCAGCACCCAACGGGAAGAGACCCAGTACTTC.

A note on this clonotype: At one end, the junction sequence differs from germline, possibly due to a read error. V is TRBV19 and J is TRBJ1-5; no firm D call. The CDR3 is 15 residues long. Germline V gene data show CDR1 as LNHDA and CDR2 as SQIVND (reference sequence). CDR3 in DNA: TGTGCCAGTAGTGCCTACATGCATAGCATTCAGCCCCAGCATTTT. Its protein is CASSAYMHSIQPQHF.